The 28 T cell receptor beta chains reported below all come from one sample, sequenced in a study of cytomegalovirus exposure and HLA in healthy donors. The study ran its PCR with 60 Vbeta and 13 Jbeta primers. Some clones are missing from TCRdb's copy, which holds only in-frame ones; the method was immunoSEQ multiplex PCR. This sample has approximately 130,000 clones, with roughly 9% found just once. Sample: PBMCs. The source is a woman in her 40s in good health and CMV-seropositive.

The chain combines TRBV6-5 with TRBJ2-1; a possible D gene is TRBD2 (6 bases). Germline CDR1 MNHEY, CDR2 SVGAGI. The CDR3 is 16 residues long. The V and J ends lost 2 bases and 0 bases respectively, with 11 bases between them. DNA of the CDR3: TGTGCCAGCAGTTACCGTGGGGGGAGCTCCTACAATGAGCAGTTCTTC. Encoded protein: CASSYRGGSSYNEQFF.

Only a few counts were recorded for this clone. The V gene is TRBV5-6, the J gene TRBJ2-3; D possibly corresponds to TRBD1 (5 bases). The CDR3 totals 16 residues. V gave up 0 bases and J gave up 2 bases, with 13 bases separating them. Germline assignment: CDR1 SGHDT and CDR2 YYEEEE. Here the CDR3 reads CASSLALGANTDTQYF. CDR3 DNA sequence: TGTGCCAGCAGCTTGGCCTTAGGGGCCAACACAGATACGCAGTATTTT.

Notes on this clone: The same CDR3 is also encoded by other DNA sequences in this sample. The chain employs TRBV9 and TRBJ2-3; TRBD2 might be the D (6 bases). This CDR3 region has 15 residues. The V end lost 0 bases, the J end lost 0 bases, and 8 bases lay between the germline ends. Germline V CDR1 and CDR2: SGDLS, YYNGEE. Here the CDR3 DNA reads TGTGCCAGCAGCGTAGGGGGAGGCAGCACAGATACGCAGTATTTT. This sequence encodes CASSVGGGSTDTQYF.

This clone was detected only a few times. This CDR3 is CARITSGGAHEQYF. The CDR3 DNA reads as TGTGCCAGAATTACTAGCGGGGGGGCCCACGAGCAGTACTTC. The chain uses TRBV5-3 and TRBJ2-7; 13 bases are a match to TRBD2. TRBV5-3 qualifies as an ORF whose function is uncertain. CDR3 length equals 14 residues. V gave up 6 bases and J gave up 5 bases; unmatched junction bases: 5.

The V gene is TRBV4-2, the J gene TRBJ1-4; 8 nucleotides align to TRBD1. The CDR3 sequence is 16 residues long. Germline V gene lookup returns CDR1 LGHNA and CDR2 YNFKEQ. V lost 0 bases and J lost 6; bases outside the gene matches: 6. The CDR3 DNA reads as TGTGCCAGCAGCCAAGATAAGCTCAGGGGGCATGAAAAACTGTTTTTT. Translated: CASSQDKLRGHEKLFF.

The J gene is TRBJ1-2, the V gene TRBV6-6; a possible D gene is TRBD1 (5 bases). The CDR3 has 11 residues. In germline, CDR1 is MNHNY, CDR2 SVGAGI (reference sequence). V lost 6 bases, J lost 8 bases, and 10 bases lay in between. The CDR3 protein is CASSPGWGYTF. The CDR3 coding sequence is TGTGCCAGCAGCCCAGGGTGGGGCTACACCTTC.

This clone was recorded a few times. The V and J genes are TRBV5-1 and TRBJ2-6, with a tentative D call TRBD1 (5 bases). Germline V gene data show CDR1 as SGHRS and CDR2 as YFSETQ. The CDR3 extends over 16 amino acids. Trimming took off 0 bases at V and 3 bases at J, with 10 bases between the two ends. CDR3: CASSLGPGFGANVLTF. Written as DNA, the CDR3 is TGCGCCAGCAGCTTGGGTCCAGGGTTTGGGGCCAACGTCCTGACTTTC.

This clone has only one observation. This rearrangement joins TRBV7-3 to TRBJ2-3, with a possible D match to TRBD1 (5 bases). Germline CDR1 is SGHTA and CDR2 is FQGTGA. The CDR3 totals 16 residues. V lost 1 base, J lost 2 bases, and 13 bases lay in between. CDR3 sequence: CASSLNSGRVTDTQYF. The CDR3 DNA follows: TGTGCCAGCAGCTTAAATTCGGGCAGGGTCACAGATACGCAGTATTTT.

This clone showed up just once. This sequence joins TRBV30 and TRBJ2-5; 8 nucleotides line up with TRBD1. V dropped 2 bases and J dropped 11; count of bases not matched to a gene: 10. Germline V lookup: CDR1 GTSNPN, CDR2 SVGIG (reference sequence). The CDR3 loop spans 13 amino acids. As DNA, the CDR3 is TGTGCCTGGAGTCCTGGGACAGGCGGCAAGCAGTACTTC. This gives the protein CAWSPGTGGKQYF. Looking up the rest from reference TRBV30 and TRBJ2-5 gives the full variable domain: SQTIHQWPATLVQPVGSPLSLECTVEGTSNPNLYWYRQAAGRGLQLLFYSVGIGQISSEVPQNLSASRPQDRQFILSSKKLLLSDSGFYLCAWSPGTGGKQYFGPGTRLLVL.

The chain combines TRBV7-9 with TRBJ2-2; possible D gene TRBD1, 6 bases. From germline, CDR1 is SEHNR and CDR2 FQNEAQ (reference sequence). The V and J ends lost 0 bases and 7 bases respectively, with 12 bases between them. The CDR3 has 15 amino acids. The CDR3 loop is CASSLARGTGGELFF. The CDR3 nucleotides are TGTGCCAGCAGCTTAGCTAGGGGGACCGGCGGGGAGCTGTTTTTT.

The V call is TRBV5-6, the J call TRBJ2-1, with TRBD2 matching 9 bases. Losses at the gene ends were 5 bases for V and 7 bases for J; bases not matched to a gene: 4. Germline CDR1 reads SGHDT; CDR2 reads YYEEEE. This CDR3 is built from 13 residues. The CDR3 nucleotides read TGTGCCAGCAGTAGCGGGGGAAGAAATGAGCAGTTCTTC. It codes for CASSSGGRNEQFF. Based on the CDR3 plus reference TRBV5-6 and TRBJ2-1, the full variable domain is DAGVTQSPTHLIKTRGQQVTLRCSPKSGHDTVSWYQQALGQGPQFIFQYYEEEERQRGNFPDRFSGHQFPNYSSELNVNALLLGDSALYLCASSSGGRNEQFFGPGTRLTVL.

This clone was counted between two and nine times. This chain uses TRBV28 with TRBJ2-5, with 8 bases that match TRBD1. This CDR3 has 15 amino acids. The ends lost 5 bases at V and 5 bases at J; junction bases unmatched: 10. CDR1 MDHEN and CDR2 SYDVKM come from the germline V gene. CDR3 nucleotides: TGTGCCAGCAGTCTCCGACAGGGGAGTGTGGAGACCCAGTACTTC. This gives the protein CASSLRQGSVETQYF.

This clone has just a few counts. V usage is TRBV15 and J usage is TRBJ1-4, with 8 positions matching TRBD1. This CDR3 has 14 amino acids. V trimming: 4 bases; J trimming: 11 bases; junction bases outside the gene matches: 9. Germline CDR1 LNHNV, CDR2 YYDKDF (reference sequence). CDR3 coding DNA: TGTGCCACCAGCACTGGACAGGGAGAGGGGAAACTGTTTTTT. Its protein is CATSTGQGEGKLFF. Full variable domain (missing parts from reference TRBV15 and TRBJ1-4): DAMVIQNPRYQVTQFGKPVTLSCSQTLNHNVMYWYQQKSSQAPKLLFHYYDKDFNNEADTPDNFQSRRPNTSFCFLDIRSPGLGDTAMYLCATSTGQGEGKLFFGSGTQLSVL.

A few counts support this clone. The chain joins TRBV5-5 to TRBJ1-1; perhaps TRBD1 as D (6 bases). Germline-derived CDR1 and CDR2 are SGHKS and YYEKEE (reference sequence). V shed 1 base and J shed 6 bases, with 16 bases lying between them. The CDR3 runs 15 residues. In DNA, the CDR3 is TGTGCCAGCAGCTTGATTTCAGGGGCTGAGGCTGAAGCTTTCTTT. Its translation is CASSLISGAEAEAFF.

The chain links TRBV5-1 to TRBJ1-1, with TRBD1 matching 9 bases. V lost 7 bases and J lost 1; bases outside the gene matches: 8. CDR1 and CDR2 (germline): SGHRS, YFSETQ. This CDR3 has 15 amino acids. The CDR3: CASEDRGERNTEAFF. The CDR3, as DNA: TGCGCCAGCGAGGACAGGGGAGAGAGGAACACTGAAGCTTTCTTT. Full variable domain (outside the CDR3, taken from reference TRBV5-1 and TRBJ1-1): KAGVTQTPRYLIKTRGQQVTLSCSPISGHRSVSWYQQTPGQGLQFLFEYFSETQRNKGNFPGRFSGRQFSNSRSEMNVSTLELGDSALYLCASEDRGERNTEAFFGQGTRLTVV.

Only a few counts were recorded for this clone. The genes are TRBV18 and TRBJ2-3; 8 bases match TRBD2. CDR1 KGHSH and CDR2 LQKENI come from the germline V gene. J was trimmed by 5 bases and V by 0 bases; bases with no gene match: 10. This CDR3 has 17 amino acids. The CDR3 coding sequence is TGTGCCAGCTCACCACCCCCCCGGGTAGCGGGGCTAGATACGCAGTATTTT. Protein sequence: CASSPPPRVAGLDTQYF.

The V call is TRBV11-2, the J call TRBJ2-2; possible D gene TRBD2, 6 bases. CDR1 and CDR2 from the germline V gene are SGHAT and FQNNGV. The CDR3 is 16 residues long. The V end was cut by 2 bases, the J end by 5 bases, with 15 bases between. The CDR3 sequence is CASSLKVMEGTGELFF. CDR3 nucleotide sequence: TGTGCCAGCAGCTTAAAGGTTATGGAGGGGACCGGGGAGCTGTTTTTT.

This clone came up a few times. The rearrangement joins TRBV7-6 to TRBJ1-1; TRBD1 matches 10 bases. This CDR3 spans 16 amino acids. J lost 3 bases, V lost 5 bases, and 9 bases had no gene match. Germline V lookup: CDR1 SGHVS, CDR2 FNYEAQ. The CDR3 loop is CASSAGTGVLYTEAFF. CDR3 sequence (DNA): TGTGCCAGCAGCGCCGGGACAGGGGTCTTGTACACTGAAGCTTTCTTT. Combining the CDR3 with reference TRBV7-6 and TRBJ1-1 gives the whole variable domain GAGVSQSPRYKVTKRGQDVALRCDPISGHVSLYWYRQALGQGPEFLTYFNYEAQQDKSGLPNDRFSAERPEGSISTLTIQRTEQRDSAMYRCASSAGTGVLYTEAFFGQGTRLTVV.

V and J are TRBV25-1 and TRBJ2-1; perhaps TRBD1 as D (5 bases). The CDR3 loop spans 13 amino acids. Germline V gene data show CDR1 as MGHDK and CDR2 as SYGVNS. Trimming shortened V by 4 bases and J by 3 bases, and 7 bases separated the two germline ends. In nucleotides, the CDR3 is TGTGCCAGCAGTGGACAGAGCTACAATGAGCAGTTCTTC. Protein product: CASSGQSYNEQFF.

This clone was counted only a few times. J is TRBJ1-1 and V is TRBV6-5; D gene uncertain. Deletions cut 4 bases from V and 2 bases from J, with 8 bases between. Germline CDR1 MNHEY, CDR2 SVGAGI. This CDR3 contains 13 residues. CDR3 DNA sequence: TGTGCCAGCAGTTCCCTGGCCAACACTGAAGCTTTCTTT. Amino acids: CASSSLANTEAFF.

This clone was observed a few times. The chain is built from TRBV4-1 and TRBJ2-1; D unclear. This CDR3 is built from 13 residues. The V end was cut by 4 bases, the J end by 6 bases, with 10 bases between. CDR1 MGHRA and CDR2 YSYEKL come from the germline V gene. CDR3 in DNA: TGCGCCAGCAGCCGAGTGTTAGTCAATGAGCAGTTCTTC. Its translation: CASSRVLVNEQFF.

The rearrangement links TRBV6-5 to TRBJ2-2, with D possibly matching TRBD1 (5 bases). V shed 6 bases and J shed 7 bases, with 18 bases lying between them. Looked up from germline, CDR1 is MNHEY and CDR2 is SVGAGI. The CDR3 runs 15 residues. The CDR3 loop reads CASSRAQDGLGELFF. The CDR3 DNA sequence: TGTGCCAGCAGCCGGGCACAGGATGGCCTCGGGGAGCTGTTTTTT.

This clone was counted only a few times. The chain uses TRBV5-1 and TRBJ2-7, with D perhaps matching TRBD2 (6 bases). Germline V gives CDR1 SGHRS, CDR2 YFSETQ. Trimming left V 1 base short and J 0 bases short, with 17 bases between. The CDR3 totals 17 residues. This CDR3 is CASSLRAQGRPSYEQYF. Here the CDR3 DNA reads TGCGCCAGCAGCTTGAGGGCCCAAGGGAGGCCCTCCTACGAGCAGTACTTC.

The V call is TRBV9, the J call TRBJ1-6; TRBD1 agrees at 9 bases. V shed 4 bases and J 2 bases; nucleotides not matched to a gene: 7. CDR1 and CDR2 (germline): SGDLS, YYNGEE. The CDR3 consists of 17 residues. This CDR3 is CASSTGQGWTYNSPLHF. CDR3 DNA: TGTGCCAGCAGCACCGGACAGGGGTGGACCTATAATTCACCCCTCCACTTT.

This clone turned up a few times. Here the CDR3 DNA reads TGTGCCTGGTATCCCGGGACAGGGAGGGCTTCACCCCTCCACTTT. Translation gives CAWYPGTGRASPLHF. The chain combines TRBV30 with TRBJ1-6; TRBD1 matches 9 bases. V was clipped by 5 bases and J by 9 bases; unmatched bases: 11. This CDR3 spans 15 amino acids. CDR1 and CDR2 (germline): GTSNPN, SVGIG (reference sequence).

This chain links TRBV11-2 with TRBJ1-1, with D perhaps TRBD1 (5 bases). This CDR3 region has 13 residues. V was trimmed by 0 bases and J by 4 bases, leaving 6 bases between them. Per the germline V gene, CDR1 is SGHAT and CDR2 is FQNNGV. The CDR3 sequence: CASSLDRATEAFF. In DNA form, the CDR3 reads TGTGCCAGCAGCTTAGACAGGGCCACTGAAGCTTTCTTT.

This clone turned up a few times. The CDR3 loop is CASSHRLKGAVGPEAFF. For the CDR3, the DNA is TGTGCCAGCAGCCACCGCCTAAAGGGGGCGGTCGGCCCTGAAGCTTTCTTT. The chain employs TRBV7-2 and TRBJ1-1, with TRBD1 matching 7 bases. This CDR3 has 17 amino acids. J was trimmed by 6 bases and V by 5 bases; bases with no gene match: 18. Germline V gives CDR1 SGHTA, CDR2 FQGNSA.

The chain carries TRBV5-1 and TRBJ1-1; D is unclear. V was clipped by 3 bases and J by 4 bases, with 10 bases between them. CDR3 length equals 13 residues. Germline-derived CDR1 and CDR2 are SGHRS and YFSETQ. The CDR3 is CASSSARGTEAFF. In DNA form, the CDR3 reads TGCGCCAGCAGCTCCGCCCGGGGCACTGAAGCTTTCTTT.